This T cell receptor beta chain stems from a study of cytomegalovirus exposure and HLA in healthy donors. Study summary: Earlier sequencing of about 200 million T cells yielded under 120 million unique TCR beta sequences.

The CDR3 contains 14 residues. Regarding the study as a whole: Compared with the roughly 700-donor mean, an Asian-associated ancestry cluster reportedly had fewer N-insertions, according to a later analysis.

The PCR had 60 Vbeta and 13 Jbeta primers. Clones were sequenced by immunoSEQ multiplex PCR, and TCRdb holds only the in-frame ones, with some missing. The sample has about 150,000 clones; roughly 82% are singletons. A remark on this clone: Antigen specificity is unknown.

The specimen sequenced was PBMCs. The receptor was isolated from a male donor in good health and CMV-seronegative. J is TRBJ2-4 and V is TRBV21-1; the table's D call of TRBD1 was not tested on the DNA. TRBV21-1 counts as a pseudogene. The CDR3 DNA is TGTGCCAGCAGGCCGGACAGGGGGGGAAGCATTCAGTACTTC. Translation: CASRPDRGGSIQYF.